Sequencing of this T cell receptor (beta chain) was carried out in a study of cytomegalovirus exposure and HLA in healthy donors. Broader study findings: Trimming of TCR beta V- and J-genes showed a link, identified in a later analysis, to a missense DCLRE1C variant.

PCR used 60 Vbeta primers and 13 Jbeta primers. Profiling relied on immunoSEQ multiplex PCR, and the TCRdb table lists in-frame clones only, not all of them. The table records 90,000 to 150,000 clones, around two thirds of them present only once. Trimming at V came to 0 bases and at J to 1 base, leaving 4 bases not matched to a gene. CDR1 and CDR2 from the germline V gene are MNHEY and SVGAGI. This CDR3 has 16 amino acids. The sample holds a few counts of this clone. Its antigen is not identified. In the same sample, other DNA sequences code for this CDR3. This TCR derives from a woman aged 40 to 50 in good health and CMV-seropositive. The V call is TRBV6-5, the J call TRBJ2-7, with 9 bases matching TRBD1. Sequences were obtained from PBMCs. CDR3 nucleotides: TGTGCCAGCAGTTACTCGCGGACAGGGGATTCCTACGAGCAGTACTTC. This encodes CASSYSRTGDSYEQYF.